The next 19 T cell receptor beta chains were all read from a single sample in a study of control samples from healthy donors and cancer patients. The repertoire was sequenced with immunoSEQ multiplex PCR; TCRdb's copy has only in-frame clones and lacks some. The sample has around 120,000 clones, approximately 93% seen once; the top ten hold around 7.6%. Source material: blood. The receptors were gathered from a woman between 18 and 29 years old in good health.

The chain links TRBV6-6 to TRBJ2-7; D call uncertain. CDR3 size: 16 residues. Trimming stripped 0 bases from V and 4 bases from J, with 16 bases between. Germline V gene sequence: CDR1 MNHNY, CDR2 SVGAGI (reference sequence). The CDR3 DNA is TGTGCCAGCAGTTACTCCTATCGGGTGGTTGGTTACGAGCAGTACTTC. The encoded protein is CASSYSYRVVGYEQYF.

This chain uses TRBV6-5 with TRBJ1-2; possibly TRBD1 for D (5 bases). CDR1 is MNHEY and CDR2 is SVGAGI in the germline V gene. The germline V and J ends were trimmed by 5 bases and 4 bases, with 14 bases remaining between them. This CDR3 is 14 amino acids long. The CDR3 reads CASSIAGASYGYTF. DNA of the CDR3: TGTGCCAGCAGTATCGCCGGGGCGAGCTATGGCTACACCTTC.

The rearrangement joins TRBV27 to TRBJ1-2; TRBD1 aligns across 9 bases. V shed 3 bases and J 8 bases; nucleotides not matched to a gene: 4. This CDR3 spans 13 amino acids. The germline gives CDR1 MNHEY, CDR2 SMNVEV (reference sequence). The CDR3 nucleotides are TGTGCCAGCAGTTTGGGACAGGGAAGCGGCTACACCTTC. It specifies CASSLGQGSGYTF.

The genes are TRBV29-1 and TRBJ1-3; the match to TRBD1 covers 7 bases. The V gene's germline CDR1 is SQVTM and CDR2 ANQGSEA. V lost 4 bases and J lost 4; bases outside the gene matches: 13. CDR3 size: 16 residues. The CDR3 bases are TGCAGCGTTGGCGGGACAGCCTCCACATCGGGAAACACCATATATTTT. Residues: CSVGGTASTSGNTIYF.

V gene TRBV9 combines with J gene TRBJ1-2; D unresolved. The CDR3 spans 16 residues. Trimming took 0 bases from V and 6 from J, leaving 18 bases between them. The V gene's germline CDR1 is SGDLS and CDR2 YYNGEE. As DNA, the CDR3 is TGTGCCAGCAGCGTAGGGGGAGGATTGAACCCGGATGGCTACACCTTC. Protein sequence: CASSVGGGLNPDGYTF.

The V gene is TRBV5-6, the J gene TRBJ1-1, with D possibly being TRBD1 (6 bases). The germline V gene encodes CDR1 SGHDT and CDR2 YYEEEE. The CDR3 length is 13 residues. V was shortened by 5 bases and J by 11 bases, with 19 bases between the two germline ends. CDR3 sequence (DNA): TGTGCCAGCAGTGAGGTTTCGGGGGCGCGGGCTTTCTTT. Translating it yields CASSEVSGARAFF.

This clone was found a few times. This chain connects TRBV28 to TRBJ2-7, with D possibly matching TRBD2 (5 bases). CDR3 length equals 12 residues. Germline CDR1 and CDR2: MDHEN and SYDVKM. V lost 6 bases, J lost 6 bases, and 12 bases lay in between. The CDR3 DNA is TGTGCCAGCAGGACCCGACTAAGCGAGCAGTACTTC. As protein: CASRTRLSEQYF.

This chain connects TRBV2 to TRBJ1-1; D is undetermined. Germline loops: CDR1 SNHLY, CDR2 FYNNEI. The CDR3 covers 12 residues. V lost 4 bases to trimming and J lost 2 bases, with 5 bases between them. This CDR3 reads CASSGSNTEAFF. The CDR3 DNA follows: TGTGCCAGCAGTGGGAGTAACACTGAAGCTTTCTTT.

The rearrangement joins TRBV27 to TRBJ1-5, with a tentative D call TRBD1 (5 bases). Trimming cost V 5 bases and J 7 bases, with 21 bases left between them. The length of the CDR3 is 16 residues. CDR1 MNHEY and CDR2 SMNVEV come from the germline V gene (reference sequence). The chain's CDR3 is CASSGISGGVGQPQHF. The CDR3 region has the DNA TGTGCCAGCAGTGGAATTTCGGGGGGGGTAGGGCAGCCCCAGCATTTT.

The V and J genes are TRBV28 and TRBJ2-3; no clear D. The V and J ends lost 5 bases and 6 bases respectively, with 9 bases between them. Per the germline V gene, CDR1 is MDHEN and CDR2 is SYDVKM. The CDR3 is 12 residues long. In DNA form, the CDR3 reads TGTGCCAGCAGTGAAAGGCGGGATACGCAGTATTTT. This codes for CASSERRDTQYF.

The J gene is TRBJ2-5, the V gene TRBV5-1; D is possibly TRBD1 or TRBD2 (5 bases each). CDR1 is SGHRS, CDR2 YFSETQ, per germline. V lost 0 bases and J 5 bases, leaving 20 bases between the germline ends. This CDR3 spans 17 amino acids. The CDR3 region is CASSLDEVGAEGETQYF. The CDR3, as DNA: TGCGCCAGCAGCTTGGACGAGGTCGGGGCGGAAGGGGAGACCCAGTACTTC.

The rearrangement joins TRBV9 to TRBJ1-5, with no clear D. CDR1 and CDR2 from the germline V gene are SGDLS and YYNGEE. Trimming cost V 7 bases and J 0 bases, with 8 bases left between them. CDR3 size: 13 residues. The CDR3 here is CASGPGSNQPQHF. As DNA, the CDR3 is TGTGCCAGCGGGCCAGGTAGCAATCAGCCCCAGCATTTT.

This chain connects TRBV6-2 or TRBV6-3 to TRBJ1-2; TRBD1 matches at 11 bases. Germline CDR1 reads MNHEY; CDR2 reads SVGEGT. V lost 5 bases to trimming and J lost 4 bases; unmatched junction nucleotides: 6. The CDR3 is made up of 15 amino acids. The CDR3 region is CASSLGQGAIYGYTF. CDR3 DNA: TGTGCCAGCAGTCTTGGACAGGGGGCCATCTATGGCTACACCTTC.

The chain couples TRBV4-3 to TRBJ2-7; D possibly corresponds to TRBD2 (6 bases). V was trimmed by 5 bases and J by 4 bases, leaving 12 bases between them. The CDR3 runs to 13 residues. Germline CDR1 and CDR2: LGHNA and YSLEER. CDR3 DNA: TGCGCCAGCAGCTACGGGCGGGGTTACGAGCAGTACTTC. This encodes CASSYGRGYEQYF.

This CDR3 is CASRLRDTNKNYGYTF. The CDR3 DNA reads as TGTGCCAGCAGGTTAAGGGACACCAATAAGAACTATGGCTACACCTTC. The chain employs TRBV28 and TRBJ1-2, with a tentative D call TRBD1 (6 bases). V lost 6 bases, J lost 2 bases, and 19 bases lay in between. CDR1 and CDR2 from the germline V gene are MDHEN and SYDVKM. The CDR3 totals 16 residues.

This chain links TRBV19 with TRBJ1-5, with D unresolved. This CDR3 spans 14 amino acids. The germline V gene encodes CDR1 LNHDA and CDR2 SQIVND (reference sequence). V was trimmed by 4 bases and J by 0 bases, leaving 7 bases between them. CDR3 sequence reads: CASSTRSSNQPQHF. The DNA of the CDR3 is TGTGCCAGTAGTACACGAAGTAGCAATCAGCCCCAGCATTTT.

This chain joins TRBV7-6 and TRBJ2-7, with 8 bases identical to TRBD2. The CDR3 length is 15 residues. V trimming: 5 bases; J trimming: 0 bases; junction bases outside the gene matches: 6. CDR1 SGHVS and CDR2 FNYEAQ come from the germline V gene. This CDR3 is CASSPRGAPSYEQYF. CDR3 DNA sequence: TGTGCCAGCAGCCCGCGGGGGGCGCCCTCCTACGAGCAGTACTTC.

On this clone: Other DNA variants within this sample encode the same CDR3. V usage is TRBV6-5 and J usage is TRBJ1-1, with unresolved D. The CDR3 runs to 13 residues. With 6 bases removed from V and 0 bases from J, the gap between germline ends came to 8 bases. In germline, CDR1 is MNHEY, CDR2 SVGAGI. CDR3 DNA sequence: TGTGCCAGCAGACGGACGGTGAACACTGAAGCTTTCTTT. It yields the protein CASRRTVNTEAFF.

This chain connects TRBV11-2 to TRBJ2-1, with 8 nucleotides matching TRBD2. After removal of 5 bases from V and 10 bases from J, the junction contained 13 bases not matched to a gene. Germline V lookup: CDR1 SGHAT, CDR2 FQNNGV. This CDR3 is built from 15 residues. The CDR3 coding sequence is TGTGCCAGCAGCCTCGACGGAAGCGGGAGATGGGAGCAGTTCTTC. It encodes CASSLDGSGRWEQFF.